The rows below give T cell receptor beta chains drawn from one sample of a study of blood T cell repertoires in COVID-19. The repertoire was sequenced with immunoSEQ multiplex PCR; TCRdb's copy has only in-frame clones and lacks some. The table records approximately 200,000 clones, roughly 90% of them present only once. The source material was PBMCs or T cells enriched from blood (not recorded which). The receptors stem from a man aged 18 to 35 with acute COVID-19. Each CDR3 is given with its conserved first and last residue. D genes are given only for firm matches. Clone size is not always given. Where it is, it says once, few, many or a class for expanded clones.

V gene	J gene	clone size	D gene	CDR3 length	CDR3 protein	CDR3 DNA
TRBV9	TRBJ1-1	-	-	14	CASRSGVEGTEAFF	TGTGCCAGCAGATCAGGGGTAGAGGGCACTGAAGCCTTCTTT
TRBV7-6	TRBJ2-1	-	-	16	CASSLALISEDNEQFF	TGTGCCAGCAGCTTAGCCCTAATTAGTGAAGACAATGAGCAGTTCTTC
TRBV6-9	TRBJ1-2	once	-	10	CASSLDGYTF	TGTGCCAGCAGTTTAGATGGCTACACCTTC
TRBV3-1/TRBV3-2	TRBJ1-1	-	-	13	CASSQEANTEAFF	TGTGCCAGCAGCCAAGAGGCGAACACTGAAGCTTTCTTT
TRBV2	TRBJ1-5	-	TRBD1	12	CASRGGDQPQHF	TGTGCCAGCAGAGGGGGCGATCAGCCCCAGCATTTT
TRBV27	TRBJ2-2	-	-	14	CASSWGGITGELFF	TGTGCCAGCAGTTGGGGCGGGATCACCGGGGAGCTGTTTTTT
TRBV18	TRBJ1-1	-	-	15	CASSPWERDNTEAFF	TGTGCCAGCTCACCATGGGAGCGGGACAACACTGAAGCTTTCTTT
TRBV12-3/TRBV12-4	TRBJ1-2	-	-	13	CASSDDSLYGYTF	TGTGCCAGCAGTGACGACAGCCTCTATGGCTACACCTTC
TRBV19	TRBJ2-7	-	TRBD2	15	CASSYRLAGVWEQYF	TGTGCCAGTAGTTATCGACTAGCGGGAGTGTGGGAGCAGTACTTC
TRBV7-9	TRBJ1-2	-	TRBD1	16	CASSSTGTGVNYGYTF	TGTGCCAGCAGTTCTACCGGGACAGGGGTTAACTATGGCTACACCTTC
TRBV16	TRBJ2-2	-	TRBD1	14	CASSDRGETGELFF	TGTGCCAGCAGCGACAGGGGTGAAACCGGGGAGCTGTTTTTT
TRBV6-5	TRBJ2-2	-	-	14	CASSLSPFTGELFF	TGTGCCAGCAGCCTTTCCCCCTTCACCGGGGAGCTGTTTTTT
TRBV10-1	TRBJ2-2	-	TRBD1	16	CASSTGTASNTGELFF	TGCGCCAGCAGTACCGGGACAGCTTCTAACACCGGGGAGCTGTTTTTT
TRBV11-3	TRBJ2-1	-	TRBD2	15	CASSLSGRALVEQFF	TGTGCCAGCAGCCTTAGCGGGAGGGCCTTGGTTGAGCAGTTCTTC
TRBV28	TRBJ2-2	-	TRBD2	17	CASSLVASGSHTGELFF	TGTGCCAGCAGTTTAGTTGCTAGCGGGAGTCACACCGGGGAGCTGTTTTTT
TRBV6-1	TRBJ2-1	few	TRBD1	17	CASSEASGTGILDEQFF	TGTGCCAGCAGTGAAGCATCCGGGACAGGGATTTTAGATGAGCAGTTCTTC
TRBV30	TRBJ2-3	-	-	15	CAWRGAGAGVDTQYF	TGTGCCTGGAGGGGGGCCGGGGCGGGAGTAGATACGCAGTATTTT
TRBV7-9	TRBJ1-5	once	-	14	CASSTGSWNQPQHF	TGTGCCAGCAGCACAGGGAGCTGGAATCAGCCCCAGCATTTT
TRBV3-1/TRBV3-2	TRBJ1-1	once	-	13	CASSLSMNTEAFF	TGTGCCAGCAGCCTGTCCATGAACACTGAAGCTTTCTTT
TRBV3-1/TRBV3-2	TRBJ2-4	-	-	17	CASSGTGPICKENIQYF	TGTGCCAGCAGCGGAACAGGTCCCATTTGCAAAGAAAACATTCAGTACTTC
TRBV4-1	TRBJ2-7	-	-	15	CASSQGRSSTYEQYF	TGCGCCAGCAGCCAAGGTAGGAGCAGCACCTACGAGCAGTACTTC
TRBV30	TRBJ2-5	-	TRBD2	15	CAWSPGLAGEETQYF	TGTGCCTGGAGCCCCGGGTTAGCGGGTGAAGAGACCCAGTACTTC
TRBV27	TRBJ2-1	few	-	16	CASSLSGGGDYNEQFF	TGTGCCAGCAGTTTATCGGGGGGAGGTGACTACAATGAGCAGTTCTTC
TRBV2	TRBJ2-7	-	TRBD1	14	CASSDGTGTYEQYF	TGTGCCAGCAGTGATGGGACAGGGACCTACGAGCAGTACTTC
TRBV7-3	TRBJ1-1	-	TRBD1	13	CASSSDRVGRAFF	TGTGCCAGCAGCTCAGACAGGGTCGGCCGAGCTTTCTTT
TRBV15	TRBJ2-3	-	TRBD1	16	CATSRDLQGGTDTQYF	TGTGCCACCAGCAGAGATCTACAGGGGGGCACAGATACGCAGTATTTT
TRBV7-2	TRBJ2-3	-	TRBD2	14	CASSFGLATDTQYF	TGTGCCAGCAGCTTCGGACTAGCGACAGATACGCAGTATTTT
TRBV29-1	TRBJ1-1	-	TRBD1	13	CSVFGTGGTEAFF	TGCAGCGTTTTCGGGACAGGGGGCACTGAAGCTTTCTTT
TRBV6-2/TRBV6-3	TRBJ2-2	-	-	14	CASSQGIDTGELFF	TGTGCCAGCAGTCAGGGGATCGACACCGGGGAGCTGTTTTTT
TRBV19	TRBJ2-1	-	-	13	CASRGSRGNEQFF	TGTGCCAGTAGGGGAAGCAGGGGCAATGAGCAGTTCTTC
TRBV6-6	TRBJ1-1	once	-	14	CASSYDSRGVEAFF	TGTGCCAGCAGTTACGACAGTCGGGGGGTTGAAGCTTTCTTT
TRBV6-5	TRBJ2-1	-	-	14	CASSTRHPYNEQFF	TGTGCCAGCAGTACCCGACATCCCTACAATGAGCAGTTCTTC
TRBV13	TRBJ2-7	-	TRBD2	20	CASSSIGLAGDPRMRYEQYF	TGTGCCAGCAGCTCAATCGGACTAGCGGGAGATCCACGCATGCGCTACGAGCAGTACTTC
TRBV19	TRBJ1-5	-	-	16	CASSSPTDSSNQPQHF	TGTGCCAGTAGTAGCCCAACGGACAGTAGCAATCAGCCCCAGCATTTT
TRBV6-5	TRBJ2-2	-	TRBD1	16	CASSYYGQGSPGELFF	TGTGCCAGCAGTTACTATGGACAGGGAAGTCCCGGGGAGCTGTTTTTT
TRBV10-2	TRBJ2-7	-	TRBD2	14	CASSVAGDNYEQYF	TGCGCCAGCAGTGTAGCGGGAGACAACTACGAGCAGTACTTC
TRBV27	TRBJ1-2	-	-	15	CASSLSGLYNYGYTF	TGTGCCAGCAGTTTATCAGGACTTTATAACTATGGCTACACCTTC